The present T cell receptor beta chain was sequenced within a study of blood T cell repertoires in COVID-19. The overall study: The United States, Italy and Spain supplied acute and convalescent COVID-19 samples. PBMCs, B-cell-depleted T cells, or T cells provided the cDNA or gDNA that made up the material.

This clone was seen more than once but under ten times. Germline loops: CDR1 SQVTM, CDR2 ANQGSEA. This CDR3 region has 13 residues. The ends lost 8 bases at V and 2 bases at J; junction bases unmatched: 2. Source study methods: Reference gene primers were amplified, and this amplification served to estimate nucleated cell counts. Data came from immunoSEQ multiplex PCR; TCRdb stores just in-frame clones and leaves some out. The V and J calls and clone size are taken from that table; D and trimming were inferred from the DNA. The table shows some 130,000 clones, with around 80% occurring only once. The clonotype was recovered from a man between 60 and 75 years old who had recovered from COVID-19. The rearrangement links TRBV29-1 to TRBJ2-1, with TRBD2 matching 11 bases. What was sequenced was peripheral blood. The CDR3 spells CSKTSGAYNEQFF. DNA of the CDR3: TGCAGCAAGACTAGCGGGGCCTACAATGAGCAGTTCTTC.